This is a list of T cell receptor beta chains from one sample in a study of neoadjuvant nivolumab and ipilimumab in lung cancer. TCRdb's copy holds only in-frame clones and misses some; the assay was immunoSEQ multiplex PCR. This sample has tens of thousands of clones, with about 83% found just once. Material: tumor tissue, obtained after neoadjuvant nivolumab, alone or with ipilimumab, at or shortly before surgery. All receptors come from an adult with non-small cell lung cancer. The CDR3 runs from the conserved cysteine through the conserved F or W. A D gene is named only where the DNA matches it firmly. Expanded clones get a size class; other rows say once, few or many, or leave the size out.

TRBV5-1	TRBJ2-7	NA	NA	TGCGCCAGCAGAGCAACAGGCTACGAGCAGTACTTC	CASRATGYEQYF
TRBV28	TRBJ2-5	NA	TRBD2	TGTGCCAGCAGTTTCTCGTCTAGCGGGGGCCAGAGGTACTTC	CASSFSSSGGQRYF
TRBV27	TRBJ2-6	medium-sized	NA	TGTGCCACCAAAACCCAACAGGTCTCTGGGGCCAACGTCCTGACTTTC	CATKTQQVSGANVLTF
TRBV14	TRBJ1-4	NA	NA	TGTGCCAGCAGCCAAGTGGCAGGGAAAAATGAAAAACTGTTTTTT	CASSQVAGKNEKLFF
TRBV30	TRBJ2-1	NA	TRBD2	TGTGCCTGCCAGACTAGCGGGAGGCCTGGGGATGAGCAGTTCTTC	CACQTSGRPGDEQFF
TRBV7-3	TRBJ1-5	once	TRBD1	TGTGCCAGCAGCCCGACAGGGGGAGGACAGCCCCAGCATTTT	CASSPTGGGQPQHF
TRBV5-1	TRBJ2-3	NA	TRBD1	TGCGCCAGCAGCCTAGGGACAGGATTAGGTACGCAGTATTTT	CASSLGTGLGTQYF
TRBV7-9	TRBJ2-7	NA	NA	TGTGCCAGCAGTCGAGACAGTCGGTACGAGCAGTACTTC	CASSRDSRYEQYF
TRBV18	TRBJ1-2	few	TRBD1	TGTGCCAGCTACGACAGGGGGCTCGACTATGGCTACACCTTC	CASYDRGLDYGYTF
TRBV2	TRBJ1-2	NA	TRBD1	TGTGCCAGCAGTGAAGGGGGGACAGTAAACTATGGCTACACCTTC	CASSEGGTVNYGYTF
TRBV9	TRBJ1-2	NA	NA	TGTGCCAGCAGCGTAGTTCATGGTTCATATGGCTACACCTTC	CASSVVHGSYGYTF
TRBV5-1	TRBJ2-6	NA	NA	TGCGCCAGCGGACTAAGCTCTGGGGCCAACGTCCTGACTTTC	CASGLSSGANVLTF
TRBV5-1	TRBJ1-1	NA	NA	TGCGCCAGCAGCTTGGTAGGGGACGGTAACACTGAAGCTTTCTTT	CASSLVGDGNTEAFF
TRBV18	TRBJ2-3	NA	NA	TGTGCCAGCTCACCAAGGACTACCACTAGCACAGATACGCAGTATTTT	CASSPRTTTSTDTQYF
TRBV2	TRBJ1-5	NA	TRBD1	TGTGCCAGCAGGATGAACGGACAGGATAGCAATCAGCCCCAGCATTTT	CASRMNGQDSNQPQHF
TRBV2	TRBJ1-6	NA	NA	TGTGCCAGCAGAGCCACAGGGAGCTCCTATAATTCACCCCTCCACTTT	CASRATGSSYNSPLHF
TRBV20-1	TRBJ1-1	NA	NA	TGCAGTGCTGCAAGACGGAATGAAGCTTTCTTT	CSAARRNEAFF
TRBV19	TRBJ1-5	NA	TRBD1	TGTGCCAGTAGTTCTGTGGCAGGGGGGGGCAATCAGCCCCAGCATTTT	CASSSVAGGGNQPQHF